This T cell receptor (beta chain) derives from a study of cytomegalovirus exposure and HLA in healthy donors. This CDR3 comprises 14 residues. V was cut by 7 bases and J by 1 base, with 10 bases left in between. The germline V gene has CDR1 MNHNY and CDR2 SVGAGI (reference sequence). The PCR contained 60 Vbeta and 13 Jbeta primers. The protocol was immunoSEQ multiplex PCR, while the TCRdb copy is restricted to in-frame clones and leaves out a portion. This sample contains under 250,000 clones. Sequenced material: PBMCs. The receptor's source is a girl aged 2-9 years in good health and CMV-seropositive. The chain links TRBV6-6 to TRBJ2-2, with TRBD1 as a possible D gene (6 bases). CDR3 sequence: CASTSGENTGELFF. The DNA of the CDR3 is TGTGCCAGCACTTCAGGGGAGAACACCGGGGAGCTGTTTTTT.